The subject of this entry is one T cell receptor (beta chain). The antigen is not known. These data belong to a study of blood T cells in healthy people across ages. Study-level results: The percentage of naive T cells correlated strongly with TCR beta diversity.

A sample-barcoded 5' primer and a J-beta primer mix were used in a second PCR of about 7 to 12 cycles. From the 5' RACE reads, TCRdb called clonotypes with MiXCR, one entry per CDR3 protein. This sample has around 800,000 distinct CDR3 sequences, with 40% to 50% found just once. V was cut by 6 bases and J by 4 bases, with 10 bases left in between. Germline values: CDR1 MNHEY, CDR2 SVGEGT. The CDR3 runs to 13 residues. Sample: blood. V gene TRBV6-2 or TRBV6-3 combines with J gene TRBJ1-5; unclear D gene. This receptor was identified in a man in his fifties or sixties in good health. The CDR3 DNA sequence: TGTGCCAGCAGACCCGACACAAATCAGCCCCAGCATTTT. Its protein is CASRPDTNQPQHF.